This TCR beta chain was documented in a study of T cells expressing NK-cell markers. About the study: Eight donors were sequenced, of whom seven were HCMV-seropositive, while the remaining one was HCMV-seronegative.

The germline V gene encodes CDR1 SEHNR and CDR2 FQNEAQ (reference sequence). This CDR3 spans 14 amino acids. As the method of synthesis, 5'RACE template switching with UMIs yielded TCR beta cDNA. TCRdb re-called the 5' RACE reads; every CDR3 protein appears as one record, without DNA. The sample data list a few hundred thousand distinct CDR3 sequences. The sequenced sample was blood T cells: a sorted CD56 or NKG2C T cell subset, CD4+ or CD8+ T cells, or bulk PBMC T cells (not recorded which). The receptor comes from a man younger than 35 in good health. The rearrangement links TRBV7-9 to TRBJ2-1; TCRdb's D gene call, TRBD1, goes unchecked for lack of DNA. The chain's CDR3 is CASGRDNHFNEQFF. Supplemented by reference TRBV7-9 and TRBJ2-1, the full variable domain reads DTGVSQNPRHKITKRGQNVTFRCDPISEHNRLYWYRQTLGQGPEFLTYFQNEAQLEKSRLLSDRFSAERPKGSFSTLEIQRTEQGDSAMYLCASGRDNHFNEQFFGPGTRLTVL.